This T cell receptor (beta chain) was captured by sequencing in a study of T cells after yellow fever vaccination. Study background: Fractions of limited cellularity were prepared by means of SMART-Seq v4 Ultra Low Input. Study-wide findings and caveats: Subsequent booster samples again held most clones from primary vaccination (96% CD4, about 85% CD8). Weaker in magnitude, the secondary response showed a faster peak on day 5 versus 15.

The authors made TCR cDNA by 5'RACE template switching, adding a universal primer site and UMIs. TCRdb re-derived calls from the 5' RACE reads in MiXCR, one entry per CDR3 protein. The sample has some 240,000 distinct CDR3 sequences; approximately 3.2% are singletons. The CDR3 extends over 12 amino acids. Trimming pared 8 bases from V and 0 bases from J, leaving 8 bases between. Germline V CDR1 and CDR2: DFQATT, SNEGSKA (reference sequence). This clonotype was observed at least ten times. What it recognizes is unknown. V and J are TRBV20-1 and TRBJ2-4; D unclear. This TCR came from a man younger than 35 who received the YFV17D yellow fever vaccine. This sample comprised CD4+ T cells sorted from PBMCs, obtained 10 days after the yellow fever booster vaccination. The CDR3 DNA sequence: TGCAGTCTAGGGCTAGCCAAAAACATTCAGTACTTC. Translation: CSLGLAKNIQYF.